This passage covers 8 T cell receptor beta chains from one sample sequenced in a study of T cell responses to AZD1222 COVID-19 vaccine (dated by TCRdb to the early 2020s). The sample's time point, from its label and the paper: baseline before first vaccination. The method behind the library was the immunoSEQ multiplex PCR assay. Entries here come from immuneACCESS through TCRdb and include only in-frame sequences with V and J called. Some clones fail to appear in such tables; in the studies checked, an unresolved V gene covers under half of the shortfall, and the cause of the remainder is unknown. The table for this sample lists 100,000 to 150,000 clones; around nine tenths of them were counted only once. In total, the top ten clones hold approximately 1.5% of the sample. The sample in question was peripheral blood, obtained on day 0 of AZD1222 vaccination. These receptors originate from an adult in good health.

This chain connects TRBV16 to TRBJ1-6, with TRBD1 matching over 10 bases. The CDR3 length is 18 residues. Germline CDR1 KGHSY, CDR2 FQNENV. V lost 0 bases to trimming and J lost 8 bases; unmatched junction nucleotides: 10. The CDR3 DNA reads as TGTGCCAGCAGCCAATCCATCCGGGACAGGGGAAGGTATTCACCCCTCCACTTT. Translation: CASSQSIRDRGRYSPLHF.

This chain joins TRBV5-1 and TRBJ2-7; 8 nucleotides line up with TRBD1. V shed 0 bases, J shed 2 bases, and the junction held 4 bases outside the gene matches. CDR1 and CDR2 (germline): SGHRS, YFSETQ. This CDR3 is 15 amino acids long. CDR3 protein: CASSLGTGRTYEQYV. CDR3 nucleotides: TGCGCCAGCAGCTTGGGGACAGGGAGGACCTACGAGCAGTACGTC.

The chain combines TRBV6-2 or TRBV6-3 with TRBJ2-2; D possibly corresponds to TRBD2 (5 bases). CDR3 length: 13 residues. The germline gives CDR1 MNHEY, CDR2 SVGEGT. V was trimmed by 5 bases and J by 4 bases, leaving 8 bases between them. CDR3 nucleotides: TGTGCCAGCAGTAATCTAGCCACCGGGGAGCTGTTTTTT. Protein: CASSNLATGELFF.

The V and J genes are TRBV4-2 and TRBJ2-7, with 9 bases lining up with TRBD1. CDR1 LGHNA and CDR2 YNFKEQ come from the germline V gene. The trim removed 2 bases at V and 2 bases at J, leaving 4 bases unmatched. CDR3 size: 15 residues. The CDR3 DNA follows: TGTGCCAGCAGCCAACCGGGACAGGGTACCTACGAGCAGTACTTC. Translating gives CASSQPGQGTYEQYF.

The chain couples TRBV19 to TRBJ1-5; D is undetermined. V lost 4 bases, J lost 2 bases, and 9 bases lay in between. The CDR3 is 14 residues long. Germline V gene sequence: CDR1 LNHDA, CDR2 SQIVND (reference sequence). The CDR3 spells CASSSGVGNQPQHF. CDR3 nucleotide sequence: TGTGCCAGTAGTAGCGGGGTTGGCAATCAGCCCCAGCATTTT.

This CDR3 reads CASSLDRASWNEQFF. Here the CDR3 DNA reads TGTGCCAGCAGCTTGGACAGGGCTAGCTGGAATGAGCAGTTCTTC. The chain has TRBV5-4 and TRBJ2-1, with D perhaps matching TRBD1 (6 bases). Per germline, CDR1 SGHNT and CDR2 YYREEE (reference sequence). V lost 0 bases to trimming and J lost 7 bases, with 14 bases between them. The CDR3 contains 15 residues.

The CDR3 sequence is CASSPSGSPPDTQYF. The CDR3 DNA follows: TGTGCCAGCAGCCCCAGCGGGAGTCCCCCAGATACGCAGTATTTT. V is TRBV7-3 and J is TRBJ2-3, with 8 bases fitting TRBD2. The V gene's germline CDR1 is SGHTA and CDR2 FQGTGA. This CDR3 comprises 15 residues. V trimming: 5 bases; J trimming: 4 bases; junction bases outside the gene matches: 8. Drawing the rest from reference TRBV7-3 and TRBJ2-3, the complete variable domain is GAGVSQTPSNKVTEKGKYVELRCDPISGHTALYWYRQSLGQGPEFLIYFQGTGAADDSGLPNDRFFAVRPEGSVSTLKIQRTERGDSAVYLCASSPSGSPPDTQYFGPGTRLTVL.

The rearrangement uses TRBV29-1 and TRBJ1-3; the D is unclear. The CDR3 is made up of 13 amino acids. The V and J ends lost 2 bases and 1 base respectively, with 6 bases between them. CDR1 and CDR2 from the germline V gene are SQVTM and ANQGSEA. The CDR3 nucleotides are TGCAGCGTTGAATCGGGATCTGGAAACACCATATATTTT. Protein product: CSVESGSGNTIYF.